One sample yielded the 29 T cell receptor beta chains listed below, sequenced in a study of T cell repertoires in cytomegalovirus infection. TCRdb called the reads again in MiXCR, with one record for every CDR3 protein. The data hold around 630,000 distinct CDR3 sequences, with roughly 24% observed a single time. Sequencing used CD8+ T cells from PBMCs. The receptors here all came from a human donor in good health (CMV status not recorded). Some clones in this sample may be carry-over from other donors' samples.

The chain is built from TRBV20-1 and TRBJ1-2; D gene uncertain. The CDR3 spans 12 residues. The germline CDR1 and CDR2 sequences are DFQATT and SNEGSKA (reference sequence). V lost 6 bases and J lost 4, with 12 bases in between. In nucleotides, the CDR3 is TGCAGTGCCCTCGTCCCCGCCTATGGCTACACCTTC. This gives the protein CSALVPAYGYTF.

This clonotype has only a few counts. CDR3 loop: CASSFPDREETQYF. The DNA of the CDR3 is TGTGCCAGCAGCTTCCCGGACCGCGAAGAGACCCAGTACTTC. The chain couples TRBV7-9 to TRBJ2-5; D unresolved. Germline values: CDR1 SEHNR, CDR2 FQNEAQ (reference sequence). V was shortened by 3 bases and J by 3 bases, with 11 bases between the two germline ends. The CDR3 runs to 14 residues.

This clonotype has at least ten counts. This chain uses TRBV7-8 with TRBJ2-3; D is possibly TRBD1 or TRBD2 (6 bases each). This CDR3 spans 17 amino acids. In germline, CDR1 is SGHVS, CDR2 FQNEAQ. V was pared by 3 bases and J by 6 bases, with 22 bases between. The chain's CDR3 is CASSFFPGGPAEDTQYF. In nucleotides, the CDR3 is TGTGCCAGCAGCTTTTTCCCTGGGGGGCCCGCTGAGGATACGCAGTATTTT.

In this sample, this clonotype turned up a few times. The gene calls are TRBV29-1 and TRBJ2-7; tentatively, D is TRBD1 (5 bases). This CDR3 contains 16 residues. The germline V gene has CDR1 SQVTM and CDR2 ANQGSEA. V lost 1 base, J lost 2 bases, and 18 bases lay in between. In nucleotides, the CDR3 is TGCAGCGTTGAAGGTTTAATTTGTCAGGGTACCTACGAGCAGTACGTC. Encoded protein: CSVEGLICQGTYEQYV.

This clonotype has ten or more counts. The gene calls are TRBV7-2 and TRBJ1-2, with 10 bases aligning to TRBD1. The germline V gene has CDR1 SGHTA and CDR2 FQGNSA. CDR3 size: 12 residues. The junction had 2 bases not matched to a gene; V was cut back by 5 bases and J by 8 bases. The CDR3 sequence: CASSGDRGGYTF. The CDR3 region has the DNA TGTGCCAGCAGCGGGGACAGGGGCGGCTACACCTTC.

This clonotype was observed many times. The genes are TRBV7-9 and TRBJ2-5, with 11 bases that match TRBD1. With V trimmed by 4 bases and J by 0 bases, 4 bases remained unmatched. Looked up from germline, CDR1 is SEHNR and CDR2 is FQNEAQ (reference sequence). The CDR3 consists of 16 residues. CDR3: CASSSRDRGNQETQYF. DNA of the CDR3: TGTGCCAGCAGCTCACGGGACAGGGGGAACCAAGAGACCCAGTACTTC. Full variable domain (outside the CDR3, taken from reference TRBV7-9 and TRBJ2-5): DTGVSQNPRHKITKRGQNVTFRCDPISEHNRLYWYRQTLGQGPEFLTYFQNEAQLEKSRLLSDRFSAERPKGSFSTLEIQRTEQGDSAMYLCASSSRDRGNQETQYFGPGTRLLVL.

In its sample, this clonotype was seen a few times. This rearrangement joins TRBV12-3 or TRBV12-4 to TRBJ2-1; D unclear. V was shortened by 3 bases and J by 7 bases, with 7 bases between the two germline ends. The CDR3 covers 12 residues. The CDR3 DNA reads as TGTGCCAGCAGTTTTACGGCAAATGAGCAGTTCTTC. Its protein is CASSFTANEQFF.

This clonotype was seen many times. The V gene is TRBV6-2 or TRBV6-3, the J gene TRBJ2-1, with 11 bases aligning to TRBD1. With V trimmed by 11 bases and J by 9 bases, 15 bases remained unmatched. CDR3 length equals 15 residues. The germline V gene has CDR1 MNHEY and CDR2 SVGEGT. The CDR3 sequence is CAAALGTGGLGEQFF. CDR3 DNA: TGTGCCGCAGCTCTCGGGACAGGGGGTTTAGGTGAGCAGTTCTTC.

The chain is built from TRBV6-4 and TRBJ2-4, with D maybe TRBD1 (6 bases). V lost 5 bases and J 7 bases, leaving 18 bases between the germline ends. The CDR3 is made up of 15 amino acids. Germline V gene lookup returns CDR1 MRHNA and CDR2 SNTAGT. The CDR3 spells CASSTGIPGVNIQYF. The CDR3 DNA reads TGTGCCAGCAGTACAGGGATCCCCGGAGTTAACATTCAGTACTTC.

CDR3 DNA: TGTGCCATCAGTGAGTCCTACCAGGGGGGCTATGGCTACACCTTC. Translation gives CAISESYQGGYGYTF. V is TRBV10-3 and J is TRBJ1-2; TRBD1 matches 7 bases. The CDR3 length is 15 residues. Germline V gene data show CDR1 as ENHRY and CDR2 as SYGVKD. V lost 0 bases and J lost 4; bases outside the gene matches: 5.

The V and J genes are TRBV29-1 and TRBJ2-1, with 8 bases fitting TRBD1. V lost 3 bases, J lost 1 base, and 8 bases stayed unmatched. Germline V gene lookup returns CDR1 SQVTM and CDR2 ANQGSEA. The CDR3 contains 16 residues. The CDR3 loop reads CSVEIRTGTSYNEQFF. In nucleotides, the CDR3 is TGCAGCGTTGAGATCCGGACAGGGACATCCTACAATGAGCAGTTCTTC.

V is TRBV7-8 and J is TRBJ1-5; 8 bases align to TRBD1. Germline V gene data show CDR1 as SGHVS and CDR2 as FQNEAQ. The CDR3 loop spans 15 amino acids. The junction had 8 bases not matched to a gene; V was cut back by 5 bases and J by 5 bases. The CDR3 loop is CASSPNEGQDQPQHF. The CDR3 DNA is TGTGCCAGCAGCCCGAACGAGGGACAGGATCAGCCCCAGCATTTT. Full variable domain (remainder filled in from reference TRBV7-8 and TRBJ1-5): GAGVSQSPRYKVAKRGQDVALRCDPISGHVSLFWYQQALGQGPEFLTYFQNEAQLDKSGLPSDRFFAERPEGSVSTLKIQRTQQEDSAVYLCASSPNEGQDQPQHFGDGTRLSIL.

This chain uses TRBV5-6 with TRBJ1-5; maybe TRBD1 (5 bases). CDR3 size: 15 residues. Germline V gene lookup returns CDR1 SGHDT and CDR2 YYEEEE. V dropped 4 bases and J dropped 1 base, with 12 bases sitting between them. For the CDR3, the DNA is TGTGCCAGCAGCCGACAGATTCCAAGCAATCAGCCCCAGCATTTT. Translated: CASSRQIPSNQPQHF. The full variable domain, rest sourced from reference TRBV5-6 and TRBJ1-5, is DAGVTQSPTHLIKTRGQQVTLRCSPKSGHDTVSWYQQALGQGPQFIFQYYEEEERQRGNFPDRFSGHQFPNYSSELNVNALLLGDSALYLCASSRQIPSNQPQHFGDGTRLSIL.

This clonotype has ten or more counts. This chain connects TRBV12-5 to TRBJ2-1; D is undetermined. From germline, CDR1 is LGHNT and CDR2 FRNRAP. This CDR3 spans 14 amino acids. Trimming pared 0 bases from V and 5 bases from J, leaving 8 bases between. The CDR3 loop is CASGLVITNNEQFF. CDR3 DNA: TGTGCTAGTGGTTTGGTAATCACCAACAATGAGCAGTTCTTC.

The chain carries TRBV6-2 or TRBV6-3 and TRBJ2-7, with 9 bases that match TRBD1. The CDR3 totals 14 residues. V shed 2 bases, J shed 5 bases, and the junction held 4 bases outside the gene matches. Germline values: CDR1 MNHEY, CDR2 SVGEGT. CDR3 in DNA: TGTGCCAGCAGTTACGGGACAGGGTCTCACGAGCAGTACGTC. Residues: CASSYGTGSHEQYV.

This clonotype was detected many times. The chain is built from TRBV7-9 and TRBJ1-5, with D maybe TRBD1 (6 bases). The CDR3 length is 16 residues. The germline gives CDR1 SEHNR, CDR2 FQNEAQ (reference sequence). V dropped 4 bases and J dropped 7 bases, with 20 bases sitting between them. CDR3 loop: CASSWGGQGIGQPQHF. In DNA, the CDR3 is TGTGCCAGCAGCTGGGGGGGGCAGGGCATCGGACAGCCCCAGCATTTT. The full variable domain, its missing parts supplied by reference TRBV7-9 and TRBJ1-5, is DTGVSQNPRHKITKRGQNVTFRCDPISEHNRLYWYRQTLGQGPEFLTYFQNEAQLEKSRLLSDRFSAERPKGSFSTLEIQRTEQGDSAMYLCASSWGGQGIGQPQHFGDGTRLSIL.

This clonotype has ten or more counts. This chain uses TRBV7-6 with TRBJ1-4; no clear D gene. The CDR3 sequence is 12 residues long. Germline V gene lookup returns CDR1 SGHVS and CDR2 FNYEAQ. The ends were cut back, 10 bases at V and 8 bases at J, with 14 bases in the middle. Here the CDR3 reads CATAQMGEKLFF. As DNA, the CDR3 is TGTGCCACGGCTCAAATGGGGGAAAAACTGTTTTTT.

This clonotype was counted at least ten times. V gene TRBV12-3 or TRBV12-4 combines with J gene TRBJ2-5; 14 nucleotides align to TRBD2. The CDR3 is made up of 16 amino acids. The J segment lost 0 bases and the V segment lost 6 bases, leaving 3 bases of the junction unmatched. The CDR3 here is CASSLGLAGDQETQYF. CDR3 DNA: TGTGCCAGCAGCCTGGGACTAGCGGGGGACCAAGAGACCCAGTACTTC.

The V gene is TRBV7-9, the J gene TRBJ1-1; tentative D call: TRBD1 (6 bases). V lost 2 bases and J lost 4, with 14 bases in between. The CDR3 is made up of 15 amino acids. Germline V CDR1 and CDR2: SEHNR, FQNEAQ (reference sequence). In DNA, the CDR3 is TGTGCCAGCAGCTTATTACAGGGTGCCGGCACTGAAGCTTTCTTT. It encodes CASSLLQGAGTEAFF.

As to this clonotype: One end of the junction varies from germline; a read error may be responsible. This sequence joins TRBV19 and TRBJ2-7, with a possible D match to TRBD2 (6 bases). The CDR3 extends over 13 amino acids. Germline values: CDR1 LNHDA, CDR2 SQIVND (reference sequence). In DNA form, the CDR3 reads TGTGTCAGTAGTCCGGGACTCTCCTACGAGCAGTACTTC. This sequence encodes CVSSPGLSYEQYF. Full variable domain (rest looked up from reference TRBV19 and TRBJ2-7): DGGITQSPKYLFRKEGQNVTLSCEQNLNHDAMYWYRQDPGQGLRLIYYSQIVNDFQKGDIAEGYSVSREKKESFPLTVTSAQKNPTAFYLCVSSPGLSYEQYFGPGTRLTVT.

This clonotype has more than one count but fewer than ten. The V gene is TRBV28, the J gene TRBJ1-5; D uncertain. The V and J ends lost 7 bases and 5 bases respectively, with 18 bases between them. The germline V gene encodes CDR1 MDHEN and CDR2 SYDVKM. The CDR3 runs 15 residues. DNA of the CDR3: TGTGCCAGCACCCCGGATTATGGCCCCCATCAGCCCCAGCATTTT. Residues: CASTPDYGPHQPQHF. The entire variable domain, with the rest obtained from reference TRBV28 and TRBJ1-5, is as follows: DVKVTQSSRYLVKRTGEKVFLECVQDMDHENMFWYRQDPGLGLRLIYFSYDVKMKEKGDIPEGYSVSREKKERFSLILESASTNQTSMYLCASTPDYGPHQPQHFGDGTRLSIL.

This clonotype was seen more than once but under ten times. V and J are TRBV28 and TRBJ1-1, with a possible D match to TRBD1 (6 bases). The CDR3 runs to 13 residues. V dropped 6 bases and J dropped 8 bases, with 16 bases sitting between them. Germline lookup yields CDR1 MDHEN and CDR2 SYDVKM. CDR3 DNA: TGTGCCAGCAGGTCGACAGGAGACGGGGAAGCTTTCTTT. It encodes CASRSTGDGEAFF.

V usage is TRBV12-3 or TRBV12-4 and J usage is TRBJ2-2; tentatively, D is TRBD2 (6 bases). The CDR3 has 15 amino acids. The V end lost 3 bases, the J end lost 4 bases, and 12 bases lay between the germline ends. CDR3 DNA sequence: TGTGCCAGCAGTTTCTCGGGGGTCGGCACCGGGGAGCTGTTTTTT. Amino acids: CASSFSGVGTGELFF.

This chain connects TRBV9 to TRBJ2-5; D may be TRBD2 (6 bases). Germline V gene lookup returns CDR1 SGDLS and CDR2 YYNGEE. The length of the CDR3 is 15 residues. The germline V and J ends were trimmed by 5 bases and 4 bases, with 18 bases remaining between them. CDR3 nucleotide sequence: TGTGCCAGCAGTGCCATGGGGGGAGTTGGAGAGACCCAGTACTTC. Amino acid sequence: CASSAMGGVGETQYF.

CDR3 in amino acids: CSAYEKGLNQPQHF. The CDR3 region has the DNA TGCAGTGCTTATGAGAAGGGACTTAATCAGCCCCAGCATTTT. The rearrangement links TRBV20-1 to TRBJ1-5, with D perhaps TRBD1 (5 bases). The V gene lost 5 bases and the J gene lost 4 bases, with 15 bases spanning the gap. The CDR3 totals 14 residues. Germline V lookup: CDR1 DFQATT, CDR2 SNEGSKA (reference sequence).

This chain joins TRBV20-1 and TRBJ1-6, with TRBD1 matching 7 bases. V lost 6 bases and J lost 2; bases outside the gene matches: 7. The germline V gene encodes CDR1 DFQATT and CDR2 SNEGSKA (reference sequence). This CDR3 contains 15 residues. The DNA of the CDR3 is TGCAGTGCCAAAGACAGGGCGACCTATAATTCACCCCTCCACTTT. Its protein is CSAKDRATYNSPLHF.

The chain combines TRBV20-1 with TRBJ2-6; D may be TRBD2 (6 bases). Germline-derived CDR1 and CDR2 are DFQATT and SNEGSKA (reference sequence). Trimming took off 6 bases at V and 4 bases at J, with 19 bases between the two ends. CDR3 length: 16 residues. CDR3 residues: CSALDYDRGGANVLTF. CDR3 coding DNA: TGCAGTGCCCTCGACTACGATCGGGGGGGGGCCAACGTCCTGACTTTC.

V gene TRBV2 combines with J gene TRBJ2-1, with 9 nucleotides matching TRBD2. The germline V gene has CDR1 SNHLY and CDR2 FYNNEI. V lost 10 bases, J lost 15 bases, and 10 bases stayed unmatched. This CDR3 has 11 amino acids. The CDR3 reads CAILSGTSPFF. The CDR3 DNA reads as TGTGCCATCTTGTCCGGGACTAGCCCGTTCTTC.

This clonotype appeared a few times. The CDR3 loop is CASSLGRSSEAFF. In DNA, the CDR3 is TGTGCCAGCAGCTTAGGGCGGAGCTCTGAAGCTTTCTTT. This sequence joins TRBV7-9 and TRBJ1-1, with unresolved D. V lost 1 base and J 6 bases, leaving 9 bases between the germline ends. CDR1 is SEHNR and CDR2 is FQNEAQ in the germline V gene (reference sequence). The CDR3 sequence is 13 residues long.